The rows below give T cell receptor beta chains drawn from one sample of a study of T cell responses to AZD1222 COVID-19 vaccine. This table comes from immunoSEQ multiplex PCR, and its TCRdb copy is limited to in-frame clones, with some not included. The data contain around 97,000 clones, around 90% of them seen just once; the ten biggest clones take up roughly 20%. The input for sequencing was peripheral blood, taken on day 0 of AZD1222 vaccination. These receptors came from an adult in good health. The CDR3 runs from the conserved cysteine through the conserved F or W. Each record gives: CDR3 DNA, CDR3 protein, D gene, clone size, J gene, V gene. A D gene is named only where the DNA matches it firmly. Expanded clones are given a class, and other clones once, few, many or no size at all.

CDR3 DNA: TGTGCCAGCCGAAGCGGAGGTCAGCCCCAGCATTTT
CDR3 protein: CASRSGGQPQHF
D gene: NA
clone size: once
J gene: TRBJ1-5
V gene: TRBV12-3/TRBV12-4

CDR3 DNA: TGTGCCAGCAGTTCATTAGCGGGAGCCACCGGGGAGCTGTTTTTT
CDR3 protein: CASSSLAGATGELFF
D gene: TRBD2
clone size: NA
J gene: TRBJ2-2
V gene: TRBV27

CDR3 DNA: TGTGCCAGTACGCCCCGGGACAGGGTTCCCTATGGCTACACCTTC
CDR3 protein: CASTPRDRVPYGYTF
D gene: TRBD1
clone size: once
J gene: TRBJ1-2
V gene: TRBV19

CDR3 DNA: TGTGCCAGCAGCTTGGGCACGAGCACCGGGGAGCTGTTTTTT
CDR3 protein: CASSLGTSTGELFF
D gene: NA
clone size: NA
J gene: TRBJ2-2
V gene: TRBV5-4

CDR3 DNA: TGTGCCAGCAGCTCCGGACTAGCCTCGCAGTACTTC
CDR3 protein: CASSSGLASQYF
D gene: TRBD2
clone size: once
J gene: TRBJ2-4
V gene: TRBV7-2

CDR3 DNA: TGCGCCAGCAGCGAAACAGGGGGATCTGGCTATGGCTACACCTTC
CDR3 protein: CASSETGGSGYGYTF
D gene: TRBD1
clone size: few
J gene: TRBJ1-2
V gene: TRBV5-1

CDR3 DNA: TGTGCCAGCAGTGAGGGAGCGGGGGCCCAAGAGACCCAGTACTTC
CDR3 protein: CASSEGAGAQETQYF
D gene: TRBD2
clone size: NA
J gene: TRBJ2-5
V gene: TRBV6-1

CDR3 DNA: TGTGCCTGGATCCACAATTGGGAATCCGGAGATGGCTACACCTTC
CDR3 protein: CAWIHNWESGDGYTF
D gene: NA
clone size: few
J gene: TRBJ1-2
V gene: TRBV30

CDR3 DNA: TGTGCCAGCACCCAAGGGGGGGGCTGGTCTGGGGCCAACGTCCTGACTTTC
CDR3 protein: CASTQGGGWSGANVLTF
D gene: NA
clone size: NA
J gene: TRBJ2-6
V gene: TRBV27

CDR3 DNA: TGTGCCTGGAGTCTCCGGACAGGGGCCAACGTCCTGACTTTC
CDR3 protein: CAWSLRTGANVLTF
D gene: NA
clone size: NA
J gene: TRBJ2-6
V gene: TRBV30

CDR3 DNA: TGTGCCAGCAGCTCCAGACTAGCGGGGGCCTACGAGCAGTACTTC
CDR3 protein: CASSSRLAGAYEQYF
D gene: TRBD2
clone size: NA
J gene: TRBJ2-7
V gene: TRBV11-2

CDR3 DNA: TGTGCCAGCAGTGATGGGGCGTCAGGCCCTTTTGGCTACACCTTC
CDR3 protein: CASSDGASGPFGYTF
D gene: NA
clone size: NA
J gene: TRBJ1-2
V gene: TRBV25-1

CDR3 DNA: TGTGCCAGCAGTTACTCAGACCCCGGGCGAAACACCATATATTTT
CDR3 protein: CASSYSDPGRNTIYF
D gene: NA
clone size: NA
J gene: TRBJ1-3
V gene: TRBV6-5

CDR3 DNA: TGTGCCAGCTCACCAACATCGGGCAGGGGGCACTATGAGCAGTTCTTC
CDR3 protein: CASSPTSGRGHYEQFF
D gene: TRBD1
clone size: NA
J gene: TRBJ2-1
V gene: TRBV18

CDR3 DNA: TGTGCCAGTAGTAGGTTGGGGACTGAGAACCACTACACCTTC
CDR3 protein: CASSRLGTENHYTF
D gene: NA
clone size: NA
J gene: TRBJ1-2
V gene: TRBV19

CDR3 DNA: TGTGCCAGCTCACCCCCTAATGAAAAACTGTTTTTT
CDR3 protein: CASSPPNEKLFF
D gene: NA
clone size: NA
J gene: TRBJ1-4
V gene: TRBV18

CDR3 DNA: TGTGCCAGCAGTACGGGGTCGGGAGGACTGTTTTTT
CDR3 protein: CASSTGSGGLFF
D gene: NA
clone size: NA
J gene: TRBJ1-4
V gene: TRBV6-5

CDR3 DNA: TGTGCCAGCAGCTTATGGACTAGCGGGAGAGGTATCTACGAGCAGTACTTC
CDR3 protein: CASSLWTSGRGIYEQYF
D gene: TRBD2
clone size: NA
J gene: TRBJ2-7
V gene: TRBV7-2

CDR3 DNA: TGTGCCATCAGCTCTAATCAACAGGGGGCTGAAGCTTTCTTT
CDR3 protein: CAISSNQQGAEAFF
D gene: TRBD1
clone size: NA
J gene: TRBJ1-1
V gene: TRBV10-3

CDR3 DNA: TGTGCCAGCAGCCCGATGGACAGGGGCAATCAGCCCCAGCATTTT
CDR3 protein: CASSPMDRGNQPQHF
D gene: TRBD1
clone size: NA
J gene: TRBJ1-5
V gene: TRBV6-5

CDR3 DNA: TGCGCCAGCAGCCGGGGCCAGGGACCGACCAATCAGCCCCAGCATTTT
CDR3 protein: CASSRGQGPTNQPQHF
D gene: NA
clone size: NA
J gene: TRBJ1-5
V gene: TRBV4-1

CDR3 DNA: TGTGCCAGCAGTTACTCGGTACGAAACACCGGGGAGCTGTTTTTT
CDR3 protein: CASSYSVRNTGELFF
D gene: NA
clone size: NA
J gene: TRBJ2-2
V gene: TRBV6-5

CDR3 DNA: TGTGCCAGCAGTTTACGACTAGCGGGCTACAATGAGCAGTTCTTC
CDR3 protein: CASSLRLAGYNEQFF
D gene: TRBD2
clone size: NA
J gene: TRBJ2-1
V gene: TRBV27

CDR3 DNA: TGCGCCAGCAGCGCCGACCCATACGGGACAGTTAAGGTTAACTATGGCTACACCTTC
CDR3 protein: CASSADPYGTVKVNYGYTF
D gene: TRBD1
clone size: NA
J gene: TRBJ1-2
V gene: TRBV4-3

CDR3 DNA: TGTGCCAGCAGCTCCCAACAGAACACTGAAGCTTTCTTT
CDR3 protein: CASSSQQNTEAFF
D gene: NA
clone size: NA
J gene: TRBJ1-1
V gene: TRBV7-6

CDR3 DNA: TGTGCCAGCAGGGATATTAGAGGGAGCACAGATACGCAGTATTTT
CDR3 protein: CASRDIRGSTDTQYF
D gene: NA
clone size: NA
J gene: TRBJ2-3
V gene: TRBV6-5

CDR3 DNA: TGTGCCAGCAGCCAAGACCAGGGGGGCTACACCTTC
CDR3 protein: CASSQDQGGYTF
D gene: NA
clone size: NA
J gene: TRBJ1-2
V gene: TRBV14